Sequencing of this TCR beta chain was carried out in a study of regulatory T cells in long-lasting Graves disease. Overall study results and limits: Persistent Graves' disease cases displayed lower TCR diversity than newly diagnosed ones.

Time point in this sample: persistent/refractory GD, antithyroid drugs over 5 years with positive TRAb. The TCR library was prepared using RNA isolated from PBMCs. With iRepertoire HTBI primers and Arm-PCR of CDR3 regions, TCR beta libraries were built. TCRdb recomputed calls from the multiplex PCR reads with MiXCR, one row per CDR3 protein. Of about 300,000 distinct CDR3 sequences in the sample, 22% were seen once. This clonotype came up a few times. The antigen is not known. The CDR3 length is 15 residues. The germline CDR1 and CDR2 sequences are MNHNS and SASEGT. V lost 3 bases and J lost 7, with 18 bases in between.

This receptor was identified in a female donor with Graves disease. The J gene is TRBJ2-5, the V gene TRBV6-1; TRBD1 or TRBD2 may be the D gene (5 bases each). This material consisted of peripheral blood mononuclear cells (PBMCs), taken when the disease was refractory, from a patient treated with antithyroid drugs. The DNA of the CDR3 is TGTGCCAGCAGTGACACCTGGGACCCCTCATCGACCCAGTACTTC. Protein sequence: CASSDTWDPSSTQYF.